The 17 T cell receptor beta chains below were found in one sample sequenced in a study of graft-versus-host responses after intestinal transplantation. Measured with immunoSEQ multiplex PCR; TCRdb has only the in-frame clones, and not every one. The table lists about 5,000 clones, just over 70% of them singletons. The specimen comprised PBMCs, sampled 324 days after intestinal transplant. These receptors all stem from a human patient who received an intestinal transplant, so some T cells may come from the graft donor.

V and J are TRBV5-5 and TRBJ1-2; D is ambiguous. From germline, CDR1 is SGHKS and CDR2 YYEKEE (reference sequence). V lost 7 bases and J 4 bases, leaving 35 bases between the germline ends. CDR3 length: 20 residues. The CDR3 sequence: CASGSTRAARLARKTYGYTF. The CDR3 DNA is TGTGCCAGCGGATCGACGAGAGCAGCGCGACTGGCGCGAAAGACCTATGGCTACACCTTC.

The V gene is TRBV7-9, the J gene TRBJ2-6; D tentatively reads TRBD1 or TRBD2 (6 bases each). Trimming left V 0 bases short and J 0 bases short, with 15 bases between. The CDR3 has 19 amino acids. Germline loops: CDR1 SEHNR, CDR2 FQNEAQ (reference sequence). The CDR3 region is CASSLAMTGGGSGANVLTF. In DNA, the CDR3 is TGTGCCAGCAGCTTAGCGATGACTGGAGGGGGCTCTGGGGCCAACGTCCTGACTTTC. Variable domain in full (rest from reference TRBV7-9 and TRBJ2-6): DTGVSQNPRHKITKRGQNVTFRCDPISEHNRLYWYRQTLGQGPEFLTYFQNEAQLEKSRLLSDRFSAERPKGSFSTLEIQRTEQGDSAMYLCASSLAMTGGGSGANVLTFGAGSRLTVL.

The V and J genes are TRBV4-3 and TRBJ2-7; a possible D gene is TRBD2 (7 bases). From germline, CDR1 is LGHNA and CDR2 YSLEER. Trimming left V 1 base short and J 2 bases short, with 12 bases between. This CDR3 has 15 amino acids. CDR3 nucleotides: TGCGCCAGCAGCCAAGGCCGGGGGGCGGCCTACGAGCAGTACTTC. Translating it yields CASSQGRGAAYEQYF.

The J gene is TRBJ2-2, the V gene TRBV6-1, with TRBD1 identical over 8 bases. With 2 bases clipped from V and 0 bases from J, the junction kept 8 bases outside the gene matches. Germline loops: CDR1 MNHNS, CDR2 SASEGT. The length of the CDR3 is 18 residues. For the CDR3, the DNA is TGTGCCAGCAGTGAACTCCCAGGGGGCGGATCGAACACCGGGGAGCTGTTTTTT. Its protein product is CASSELPGGGSNTGELFF.

V gene TRBV11-3 combines with J gene TRBJ2-7, with 7 bases lining up with TRBD1. The length of the CDR3 is 14 residues. Germline lookup yields CDR1 SGHNT and CDR2 YENEEA. The ends lost 3 bases at V and 2 bases at J; junction bases unmatched: 4. The CDR3 protein is CASSFETGAYEQYF. The CDR3, as DNA: TGTGCCAGCAGCTTTGAAACAGGGGCCTACGAGCAGTACTTC.

This clone was seen a handful of times. For the CDR3, the DNA is TGCGCCAGCAGCCAAGAAATCGGGTATACACCAGATACGCAGTATTTT. This codes for CASSQEIGYTPDTQYF. This rearrangement joins TRBV4-3 to TRBJ2-3, with D uncertain. The V and J ends lost 0 bases and 4 bases respectively, with 14 bases between them. Germline V CDR1 and CDR2: LGHNA, YSLEER. This CDR3 has 16 residues.

The chain uses TRBV21-1 and TRBJ2-1; no DNA check was done on the table's D call, TRBD2. TRBV21-1 is a documented pseudogene. This CDR3 is built from 18 residues. CDR3 sequence reads: CASSNGLAGRSSYNEQFF. CDR3 sequence (DNA): TGTGCCAGCAGCAACGGACTAGCGGGCAGAAGCTCCTACAATGAGCAGTTCTTC.

This rearrangement joins TRBV9 to TRBJ2-1, with 9 bases that match TRBD2. CDR1 and CDR2 from the germline V gene are SGDLS and YYNGEE. CDR3 length: 14 residues. The V and J ends lost 10 bases and 7 bases, in that order; junction bases with no gene match: 12. The CDR3, as DNA: TGTGCCTCAGCGCCTAGCGGGATGGGGAATGAGCAGTTCTTC. Amino acid sequence: CASAPSGMGNEQFF.

V gene TRBV6-5 combines with J gene TRBJ1-1; 9 positions agree with TRBD1. V lost 2 bases to trimming and J lost 0 bases; unmatched junction nucleotides: 4. CDR3 length equals 16 residues. Germline V gene data show CDR1 as MNHEY and CDR2 as SVGAGI. The CDR3 DNA reads as TGTGCCAGCAGTTACGGGACAGGGACCATGAACACTGAAGCTTTCTTT. Residues: CASSYGTGTMNTEAFF.

Note on this clone: Different DNA sequences within this sample yield the same CDR3. The V and J genes are TRBV4-3 and TRBJ1-4, with D perhaps matching TRBD1 (5 bases). V lost 4 bases and J lost 7, with 13 bases in between. CDR1 and CDR2 from the germline V gene are LGHNA and YSLEER. This CDR3 region has 14 residues. CDR3 amino acids: CASSPLGPSEKLFF. The CDR3 coding sequence is TGCGCCAGCAGCCCCTTGGGACCGAGTGAAAAACTGTTTTTT.

The chain recombines TRBV19 with TRBJ2-7; D uncertain. The CDR3 spans 12 residues. Germline V gives CDR1 LNHDA, CDR2 SQIVND (reference sequence). V was shortened by 10 bases and J by 1 base, with 11 bases between the two germline ends. The CDR3 sequence: CATSSGSYEQYF. CDR3 sequence (DNA): TGTGCCACCTCCTCTGGGTCCTACGAGCAGTACTTC.

Only a few counts were recorded for this clone. A junction boundary mismatches the germline segment, possibly from a read error. This chain connects TRBV11-2 to TRBJ1-4; D gene unclear. This CDR3 is built from 16 residues. CDR1 is SGHAT, CDR2 FQNNGV, per germline. The CDR3 DNA is TGCGCCAGCAGCCAAGATCTGGGGTTCACTAATGAAAAACTGTTTTTT. Translating gives CASSQDLGFTNEKLFF. Looking up the rest from reference TRBV11-2 and TRBJ1-4 gives the full variable domain: EAGVAQSPRYKIIEKRQSVAFWCNPISGHATLYWYQQILGQGPKLLIQFQNNGVVDDSQLPKDRFSAERLKGVDSTLKIQPAKLEDSAVYLCASSQDLGFTNEKLFFGSGTQLSVL.

The rearrangement joins TRBV5-5 to TRBJ2-3; 8 nucleotides align to TRBD2. In germline, CDR1 is SGHKS, CDR2 YYEKEE (reference sequence). The ends lost 0 bases at V and 5 bases at J; junction bases unmatched: 8. The length of the CDR3 is 16 residues. This CDR3 reads CASSLASGGALDTQYF. CDR3 sequence (DNA): TGTGCCAGCAGCTTGGCCTCCGGGGGGGCCCTAGATACGCAGTATTTT.

This clone was picked up one time. The rearrangement links TRBV6-5 to TRBJ1-2; TRBD1 might be the D (5 bases). V was trimmed by 2 bases and J by 2 bases, leaving 6 bases between them. This CDR3 comprises 13 residues. From germline, CDR1 is MNHEY and CDR2 SVGAGI. The CDR3 DNA reads TGTGCCAGCAGTTACCAGGGCAACTATGGCTACACCTTC. This sequence encodes CASSYQGNYGYTF.

CDR3: CASSTRSLLSYEQYF. The CDR3 DNA reads TGTGCCAGTAGTACACGGTCCCTCCTCTCCTACGAGCAGTACTTC. The chain couples TRBV19 to TRBJ2-7; D unclear. Trimming stripped 4 bases from V and 0 bases from J, with 13 bases between. The CDR3 has 15 amino acids. Germline CDR1 and CDR2: LNHDA and SQIVND (reference sequence).

This clone has only a few counts. J is TRBJ2-7 and V is TRBV7-9; D tentatively reads TRBD1 or TRBD2 (5 bases each). Germline CDR1 and CDR2: SEHNR and FQNEAQ (reference sequence). The CDR3 is 15 residues long. The V gene lost 0 bases and the J gene lost 3 bases, with 12 bases spanning the gap. The CDR3 reads CASSLAEGSYYEQYF. The CDR3 DNA reads as TGTGCCAGCAGCTTAGCAGAGGGGTCTTACTACGAGCAGTACTTC. Full variable domain (rest looked up from reference TRBV7-9 and TRBJ2-7): DTGVSQNPRHKITKRGQNVTFRCDPISEHNRLYWYRQTLGQGPEFLTYFQNEAQLEKSRLLSDRFSAERPKGSFSTLEIQRTEQGDSAMYLCASSLAEGSYYEQYFGPGTRLTVT.

The J gene is TRBJ2-5, the V gene TRBV10-1; no reliable D call. The J call may be in error: the DNA end matches TRBJ2-7 better. This CDR3 comprises 14 residues. Germline V gene data show CDR1 as WNHNN and CDR2 as SYGVQD (reference sequence). CDR3 DNA: TGCGCCAGCAGTGCCGAGGTACCCCCCTACGAGCAGTACTTC. The encoded protein is CASSAEVPPYEQYF.